Listed below are T cell receptor beta chains from one sample, sequenced in a study of blood T cell repertoires in COVID-19. Sequenced by immunoSEQ multiplex PCR; TCRdb stores in-frame clones only, minus some. This sample carries around 94,000 clones, 70% to 90% of them seen once, and the ten largest clones take 9.5% to 10%. The material sequenced was peripheral blood. The receptors derive from a man aged 35 to 55 with active or convalescent COVID-19. The CDR3 runs from the conserved cysteine through the conserved F or W. The D gene is left open where the match is weak. Clone size appears in some rows only: once, few, many, or a class for an expanded clone.

V	J	size	D	DNA	CDR3
TRBV6-2/TRBV6-3	TRBJ2-3	.	TRBD2	TGTGCCAGCAGTATCCGCGGGGGGGCCACAGATACGCAGTATTTT	CASSIRGGATDTQYF
TRBV19	TRBJ1-5	.	.	TGTGCCAGCGTAGGCACAGGGAATCAGCCCCAGCATTTT	CASVGTGNQPQHF
TRBV9	TRBJ2-2	.	TRBD1	TGTGCCAGCAGCCTTGACAGGGCGAACACCGGGGAGCTGTTTTTT	CASSLDRANTGELFF
TRBV27	TRBJ1-1	many	.	TGTGCCAGCCTCCAAGGGGGTGGCACTGAAGCTTTCTTT	CASLQGGGTEAFF
TRBV5-1	TRBJ1-1	few	.	TGCGCCAGCAGCTTGGGTACAGGGTGGGACACTGAAGCTTTCTTT	CASSLGTGWDTEAFF
TRBV7-2	TRBJ1-4	.	TRBD1	TGTGCCAGCAGCATCTGGACAGGGCCCGGGGAAAAACTGTTTTTT	CASSIWTGPGEKLFF
TRBV5-5	TRBJ1-1	.	.	TGTGCCAGCAGCTCATCCGGTGGGGGTCGGGGGACTGAAGCTTTCTTT	CASSSSGGGRGTEAFF
TRBV5-1	TRBJ2-7	.	.	TGCGCCAGCAGCCCGGCTCCGGGGGAGAACTACGAGCAGTACTTC	CASSPAPGENYEQYF
TRBV30	TRBJ1-5	.	.	TGTGCCTGGAGTGTCGAGAGCAATCAGCCCCAGCATTTT	CAWSVESNQPQHF
TRBV7-2	TRBJ2-5	.	TRBD2	TGTGCCAGCAGCACTAGCGGGGGGGCCGTTTGGGAGACCCAGTACTTC	CASSTSGGAVWETQYF
TRBV14	TRBJ2-7	few	TRBD1	TGTGCCAGCAGCCAGGTGGGGGACAGCTCCTACGAGCAGTACTTC	CASSQVGDSSYEQYF
TRBV6-6	TRBJ1-5	.	.	TGTGCCAGCAGTTACTCGAACATAGCCGATCAGCCCCAGCATTTT	CASSYSNIADQPQHF
TRBV5-1	TRBJ1-2	once	.	TGCGCCAGCAGCCTAACAGGAATCGGGGGTGTGGTAGTTGGCTACACCTTC	CASSLTGIGGVVVGYTF
TRBV29-1	TRBJ1-5	once	.	TGCAGCGTTGAGGTAGGGGTCAATCAGCCCCAGCATTTT	CSVEVGVNQPQHF
TRBV15	TRBJ2-6	.	.	TGTGCCACCCGACAAACCTCTGGGGCCAACGTCCTGACTTTC	CATRQTSGANVLTF
TRBV7-7	TRBJ2-5	.	TRBD2	TGTGCCAGCAGCCCCGTGGGACTAGCGGGGAGGGAGACCCAGTACTTC	CASSPVGLAGRETQYF
TRBV5-8	TRBJ1-2	.	TRBD1	TGTGCCAGTAGTTGGACAGGGGAGGGCTACACCTTC	CASSWTGEGYTF
TRBV6-2/TRBV6-3	TRBJ1-2	.	.	TGTGCCAGCAGTTCCTCCAGGATCTATGGCTACACCTTC	CASSSSRIYGYTF
TRBV15	TRBJ1-1	.	.	TGTGCCACCAGCAGAGACAACAGTGCCGCGCAAGCTTTCTTT	CATSRDNSAAQAFF
TRBV10-3	TRBJ1-2	.	TRBD1	TGTGCCATCAGTCGATATAAACAGGGGATCTATGGCTACACCTTC	CAISRYKQGIYGYTF
TRBV4-3	TRBJ1-1	.	.	TGCGCCAGCAGCCAAGATAGTCAGGGGTACACTGAAGCTTTCTTT	CASSQDSQGYTEAFF
TRBV6-2/TRBV6-3	TRBJ1-6	.	TRBD1	TGTGCCAGCAGTTCTGCGATGGGACAGAGATATAATTCACCCCTCCACTTT	CASSSAMGQRYNSPLHF
TRBV28	TRBJ1-4	.	.	TGTGCCAGCAGTTTACGCGGGTTGGGGAAGGGTGAAAAACTGTTTTTT	CASSLRGLGKGEKLFF